This TCR beta chain was recovered during a study of PD-1 blockade in classical Hodgkin lymphoma. General study points: Patients who initiated nivolumab within 1 year of ASCT were excluded. Before treatment, complete responders showed about the same diversity as newly diagnosed patients.

Profiling relied on immunoSEQ multiplex PCR, and the TCRdb table lists in-frame clones only, not all of them. The sample holds 90,000 to 130,000 clones; 89% are singletons and the top ten take around 20%. The length of the CDR3 is 13 residues. Per the germline V gene, CDR1 is SGHRS and CDR2 is YFSETQ. V gave up 7 bases and J gave up 3 bases, with 14 bases separating them. Regarding this clone: Its antigen remains unknown.

Brentuximab vedotin exposure varied, and every patient relapsed after autologous stem cell transplantation. The sample was peripheral blood mononuclear cells (PBMCs), taken before the second cycle of nivolumab. This receptor was obtained from a human donor with classical Hodgkin lymphoma. The V and J genes are TRBV5-1 and TRBJ2-7; D not resolved. This chain's CDR3 is CASVGLTDYEQYF. The CDR3 DNA follows: TGCGCCAGCGTCGGGCTGACCGACTACGAGCAGTACTTC.